The 27 T cell receptor beta chains below were found in one sample sequenced in a study. TCRdb called the 5' RACE reads again in MiXCR, with one record for every CDR3 protein. The sample lists nearly 5,500 distinct CDR3 sequences; 45% to 60% were seen once. The sample taken for sequencing was memory CD4+ T cells sorted from blood. Subset given: memory CD4+ T cells, CD4+CD45RO+CD25-. The source is a female donor with breast cancer.

The rearrangement joins TRBV28 to TRBJ2-1; unclear D gene. CDR1 and CDR2 from the germline V gene are MDHEN and SYDVKM. This CDR3 is 16 amino acids long. The V end was cut by 0 bases, the J end by 8 bases, with 17 bases between. The CDR3, as DNA: TGTGCCAGCAGTTTATGGGGCTGGAGTGGTGGCGATGAGCAGTTCTTC. It specifies CASSLWGWSGGDEQFF.

The chain has TRBV6-5 and TRBJ1-5; no clear D gene. CDR1 MNHEY and CDR2 SVGAGI come from the germline V gene. The CDR3 length is 13 residues. V was shortened by 6 bases and J by 5 bases, with 11 bases between the two germline ends. DNA for the CDR3: TGTGCCAGCAGCCGTAGTGCAGATCAGCCCCAGCATTTT. Amino acids: CASSRSADQPQHF.

There are a few counts of this clonotype. The rearrangement links TRBV12-3 or TRBV12-4 to TRBJ2-1; TRBD2 agrees at 8 bases. This CDR3 is built from 15 residues. J was trimmed by 3 bases and V by 8 bases; bases with no gene match: 9. CDR3 nucleotide sequence: TGTGCCAGCTGCCGAGCGCGGGGGGACTACAATGAGCAGTTCTTC. Encoded protein: CASCRARGDYNEQFF.

This chain joins TRBV3-1 and TRBJ2-7, with 7 nucleotides matching TRBD2. Germline values: CDR1 LGHDT, CDR2 YNNKEL (reference sequence). J was trimmed by 3 bases and V by 4 bases; bases with no gene match: 6. There are 14 residues in the CDR3. The CDR3, as DNA: TGTGCCAGCAGCCCCTGGACTAGAGTCTACGAGCAGTACTTC. Its protein product is CASSPWTRVYEQYF.

The chain carries TRBV7-2 and TRBJ2-3; D call uncertain. The CDR3 spans 11 residues. With 1 base removed from V and 11 bases from J, the gap between germline ends came to 7 bases. From germline, CDR1 is SGHTA and CDR2 FQGNSA. CDR3 residues: CASSLVTRQYF. In nucleotides, the CDR3 is TGTGCCAGCAGCTTAGTCACCCGGCAGTATTTT.

CDR3 coding DNA: TGTGCCAGCAGCCCATCCGGACACGTCCTAAAGGCTTTCTTT. It codes for CASSPSGHVLKAFF. The genes are TRBV7-9 and TRBJ1-1; D might be TRBD1 (5 bases). The V end was cut by 5 bases, the J end by 11 bases, with 21 bases between. The CDR3 has 14 amino acids. Germline loops: CDR1 SEHNR, CDR2 FQNEAQ (reference sequence).

The chain combines TRBV12-3 or TRBV12-4 with TRBJ1-1; the D gene is possibly TRBD1 (5 bases). The germline V and J ends were trimmed by 6 bases and 3 bases, with 14 bases remaining between them. The CDR3 consists of 14 residues. CDR3 DNA: TGTGCCAGCAGGCGACAGTTTGCGGACACTGAAGCTTTCTTT. It specifies CASRRQFADTEAFF.

In this sample, this clonotype turned up a few times. V and J are TRBV29-1 and TRBJ1-1; a possible D gene is TRBD1 (6 bases). The CDR3 has 13 residues. V gave up 4 bases and J gave up 1 base, with 10 bases separating them. The V gene's germline CDR1 is SQVTM and CDR2 ANQGSEA. The CDR3 DNA follows: TGCAGCGTTGGACAGGCCGCGAACACTGAAGCTTTCTTT. Protein product: CSVGQAANTEAFF.

V and J are TRBV5-1 and TRBJ2-2, with TRBD2 matching 9 bases. The CDR3 consists of 16 residues. Trimming took 4 bases from V and 6 from J; bases not matched to a gene: 10. Per the germline V gene, CDR1 is SGHRS and CDR2 is YFSETQ. CDR3 in DNA: TGCGCCAGCAGCACACAAGGGACTAGCTCCGCCGGGGAGCTGTTTTTT. Protein product: CASSTQGTSSAGELFF. Supplemented by reference TRBV5-1 and TRBJ2-2, the full variable domain reads KAGVTQTPRYLIKTRGQQVTLSCSPISGHRSVSWYQQTPGQGLQFLFEYFSETQRNKGNFPGRFSGRQFSNSRSEMNVSTLELGDSALYLCASSTQGTSSAGELFFGEGSRLTVL.

The chain recombines TRBV20-1 with TRBJ2-1, with D perhaps matching TRBD1 (6 bases). The CDR3 runs 13 residues. V dropped 3 bases and J dropped 2 bases, with 8 bases sitting between them. CDR1 is DFQATT, CDR2 SNEGSKA, per germline (reference sequence). The CDR3: CSASEGAYNEQFF. CDR3 bases: TGCAGTGCTAGTGAGGGGGCCTACAATGAGCAGTTCTTC.

The chain is built from TRBV20-1 and TRBJ2-1; 7 bases line up with TRBD1. V dropped 5 bases and J dropped 7; count of bases not matched to a gene: 11. Per the germline V gene, CDR1 is DFQATT and CDR2 is SNEGSKA (reference sequence). CDR3 length: 14 amino acids. The CDR3 reads CSAHWTGSSNEQFF. The CDR3 nucleotides read TGCAGTGCTCATTGGACAGGTTCTAGTAATGAGCAGTTCTTC.

J is TRBJ1-2 and V is TRBV6-5, with no clear D. The CDR3 has 13 residues. Germline V gene lookup returns CDR1 MNHEY and CDR2 SVGAGI. Trimming shortened V by 7 bases and J by 0 bases, and 9 bases separated the two germline ends. CDR3 coding DNA: TGTGCCAGCATTCCGGCCCCTAACTATGGCTACACCTTC. It translates to CASIPAPNYGYTF.

This chain joins TRBV6-6 and TRBJ1-5, with 9 bases identical to TRBD1. Trimming at V came to 8 bases and at J to 3 bases, leaving 5 bases not matched to a gene. The CDR3 covers 14 residues. Germline CDR1 and CDR2: MNHNY and SVGAGI (reference sequence). The CDR3 is CASHRDRANQPQHF. The CDR3 nucleotides read TGTGCCAGCCATAGGGACAGGGCCAATCAGCCCCAGCATTTT.

This clonotype showed up just a few times. The chain carries TRBV20-1 and TRBJ2-6; no firm D call. This CDR3 has 15 residues. V was pared by 0 bases and J by 2 bases, with 8 bases between. Germline CDR1 reads DFQATT; CDR2 reads SNEGSKA (reference sequence). For the CDR3, the DNA is TGCAGTGCTAGAGATCGGCAGGCTGGGGCCAACGTCCTGACTTTC. Its translation is CSARDRQAGANVLTF.

This clonotype was counted between two and nine times. This rearrangement joins TRBV2 to TRBJ2-3; 12 nucleotides match TRBD2. V shed 6 bases and J 2 bases; nucleotides not matched to a gene: 6. Germline CDR1 is SNHLY and CDR2 is FYNNEI. This CDR3 comprises 16 residues. In nucleotides, the CDR3 is TGTGCCAGCAGAGCGGGACTAGCGGGTTACACAGATACGCAGTATTTT. Its translation is CASRAGLAGYTDTQYF. Complete variable domain (other parts from reference TRBV2 and TRBJ2-3): EPEVTQTPSHQVTQMGQEVILRCVPISNHLYFYWYRQILGQKVEFLVSFYNNEISEKSEIFDDQFSVERPDGSNFTLKIRSTKLEDSAMYFCASRAGLAGYTDTQYFGPGTRLTVL.

This chain joins TRBV2 and TRBJ1-1; 9 positions match TRBD1. V lost 10 bases and J lost 6; bases outside the gene matches: 6. CDR3 size: 12 residues. The germline V gene has CDR1 SNHLY and CDR2 FYNNEI. Written as DNA, the CDR3 is TGTGCCACCCAAACAGGGGGCGCTGAAGCTTTCTTT. It is translated as CATQTGGAEAFF.

This clonotype was seen only a few times. V and J are TRBV7-9 and TRBJ1-1; no clear D gene. Trimming shortened V by 2 bases and J by 6 bases, and 4 bases separated the two germline ends. Germline V gives CDR1 SEHNR, CDR2 FQNEAQ (reference sequence). The CDR3 length is 11 residues. CDR3 sequence: CASSLTAEAFF. Here the CDR3 DNA reads TGTGCCAGCAGCTTAACCGCTGAAGCTTTCTTT. Together with reference TRBV7-9 and TRBJ1-1, the CDR3 gives the full variable domain: DTGVSQNPRHKITKRGQNVTFRCDPISEHNRLYWYRQTLGQGPEFLTYFQNEAQLEKSRLLSDRFSAERPKGSFSTLEIQRTEQGDSAMYLCASSLTAEAFFGQGTRLTVV.

This chain uses TRBV9 with TRBJ2-3; no firm D call. Trimming pared 0 bases from V and 3 bases from J, leaving 2 bases between. The length of the CDR3 is 12 residues. Germline V gene sequence: CDR1 SGDLS, CDR2 YYNGEE. Here the CDR3 reads CASSVDTDTQYF. CDR3 sequence (DNA): TGTGCCAGCAGCGTAGATACAGATACGCAGTATTTT.

The chain couples TRBV7-2 to TRBJ2-1; possible D gene TRBD1, 8 bases. The CDR3 sequence is 15 residues long. CDR1 and CDR2 from the germline V gene are SGHTA and FQGNSA. Trimming took 3 bases from V and 4 from J, leaving 13 bases between them. CDR3: CASSLAGDRYNEQFF. As DNA, the CDR3 is TGTGCCAGCAGCTTGGCGGGGGACAGGTACAATGAGCAGTTCTTC.

To note about this clonotype: One end of the junction varies from germline; a read error may be responsible. The chain links TRBV7-7 to TRBJ2-5; TRBD2 agrees at 7 bases. CDR1 is SSHAT and CDR2 is FNYEAQ in the germline V gene (reference sequence). The CDR3 loop spans 14 amino acids. For the CDR3, the DNA is TGTGCTAGCAGCTTCGACGGGGGGACTGGGACCCAGTACTTC. This encodes CASSFDGGTGTQYF.

This clonotype occurred a few times. The rearrangement joins TRBV7-9 to TRBJ2-1; D could derive from TRBD1 or TRBD2 (5 bases each). Germline V gives CDR1 SEHNR, CDR2 FQNEAQ (reference sequence). The CDR3 extends over 16 amino acids. V lost 5 bases and J lost 0, with 14 bases in between. CDR3 in DNA: TGTGCCAGCAGCGACCCCGGGACCACCTCCTACAATGAGCAGTTCTTC. Translating gives CASSDPGTTSYNEQFF.

This chain joins TRBV12-3 or TRBV12-4 and TRBJ2-5; 12 bases agree with TRBD2. The ends lost 6 bases at V and 0 bases at J; junction bases unmatched: 5. CDR3 length: 16 residues. CDR3 sequence: CASRDGTSGYQETQYF. The DNA for the CDR3 is TGTGCCAGCAGAGATGGGACTAGCGGGTACCAAGAGACCCAGTACTTC.

In its sample, this clonotype was seen a few times. V is TRBV5-1 and J is TRBJ2-2; unclear D gene. The germline V and J ends were trimmed by 7 bases and 4 bases, with 17 bases remaining between them. Germline V gene sequence: CDR1 SGHRS, CDR2 YFSETQ. The CDR3 extends over 15 amino acids. The CDR3 reads CASRLLGKPTGELFF. CDR3 sequence (DNA): TGCGCCAGCCGTCTTTTGGGTAAACCCACCGGGGAGCTGTTTTTT.

This chain connects TRBV12-3 or TRBV12-4 to TRBJ2-5; D is uncertain. The CDR3 is made up of 12 amino acids. Trimming shortened V by 6 bases and J by 5 bases, and 10 bases separated the two germline ends. CDR3 sequence: CASRTTGETQYF. The CDR3 DNA reads TGTGCCAGCAGGACCACCGGGGAGACCCAGTACTTC.

This clonotype was seen only a few times. This chain links TRBV12-3 or TRBV12-4 with TRBJ2-7; TRBD2 aligns across 10 bases. The CDR3 has 14 residues. Unmatched junction bases numbered 5, after V lost 8 bases and J lost 1 base. The CDR3 DNA reads as TGTGCCAGCGCGGAGACTAGCGGGTCCTACGAGCAGTACTTC. Its translation is CASAETSGSYEQYF.

Comment on this clonotype: Germline and junction disagree at one end, which may indicate a read error. V gene TRBV20-1 combines with J gene TRBJ2-7, with 9 bases fitting TRBD1. Per germline, CDR1 DFQATT and CDR2 SNEGSKA (reference sequence). The CDR3 covers 18 residues. For the CDR3, the DNA is TGCAGCGCTAGAGATACGAACCCGGGACAGGGCCGACCCTACGAGCAGTACTTC. Translating it yields CSARDTNPGQGRPYEQYF.

CDR3 region: CASKPRYGLGSSYEQYF. The CDR3 DNA follows: TGTGCCAGCAAACCTAGATACGGACTGGGCAGCTCCTACGAGCAGTACTTC. The J gene is TRBJ2-7, the V gene TRBV27, with D perhaps matching TRBD2 (5 bases). This CDR3 spans 17 amino acids. CDR1 is MNHEY and CDR2 is SMNVEV in the germline V gene (reference sequence). V was trimmed by 7 bases and J by 0 bases, leaving 22 bases between them.